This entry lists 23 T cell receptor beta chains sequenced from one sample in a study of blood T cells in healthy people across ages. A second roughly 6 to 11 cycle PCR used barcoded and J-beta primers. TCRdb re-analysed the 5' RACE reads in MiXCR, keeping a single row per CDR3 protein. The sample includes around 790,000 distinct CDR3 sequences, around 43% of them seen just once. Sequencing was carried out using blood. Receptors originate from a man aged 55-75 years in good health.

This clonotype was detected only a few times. The CDR3 region has the DNA TGTGCCAGCAGTACAAGCGATGGCTACACCTTC. As protein: CASSTSDGYTF. The J gene is TRBJ1-2, the V gene TRBV6-2 or TRBV6-3; D not certain. Germline CDR1 and CDR2: MNHEY and SVGEGT. The CDR3 is 11 amino acids. V lost 5 bases and J 6 bases, leaving 7 bases between the germline ends.

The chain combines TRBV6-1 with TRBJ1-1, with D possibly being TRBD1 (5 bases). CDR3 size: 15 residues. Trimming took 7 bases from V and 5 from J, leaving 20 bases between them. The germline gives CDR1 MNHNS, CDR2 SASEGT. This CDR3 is CASTVVGASGTEAFF. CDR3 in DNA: TGTGCCAGCACCGTGGTCGGGGCGTCGGGTACTGAAGCTTTCTTT.

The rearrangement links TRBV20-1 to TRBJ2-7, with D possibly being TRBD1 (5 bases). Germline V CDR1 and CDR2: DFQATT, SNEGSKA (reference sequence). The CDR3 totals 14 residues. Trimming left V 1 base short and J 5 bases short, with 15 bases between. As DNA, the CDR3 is TGCAGTGCTAGAGGGGGCCAGGGAATCCACGAGCAGTACTTC. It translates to CSARGGQGIHEQYF.

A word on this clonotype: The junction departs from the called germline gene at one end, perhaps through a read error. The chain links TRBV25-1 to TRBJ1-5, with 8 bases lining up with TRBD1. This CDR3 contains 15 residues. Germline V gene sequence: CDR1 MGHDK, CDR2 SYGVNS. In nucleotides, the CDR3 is TGTGCCAGCATTCTGGACAGGGCTATCAATCAGTCCCAGCATTTT. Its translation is CASILDRAINQSQHF.

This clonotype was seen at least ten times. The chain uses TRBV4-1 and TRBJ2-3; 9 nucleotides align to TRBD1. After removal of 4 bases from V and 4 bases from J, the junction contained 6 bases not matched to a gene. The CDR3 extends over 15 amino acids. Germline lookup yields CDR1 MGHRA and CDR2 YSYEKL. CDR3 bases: TGCGCCAGCAGCCCCCTGGGACAGGGAGCAGATACGCAGTATTTT. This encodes CASSPLGQGADTQYF.

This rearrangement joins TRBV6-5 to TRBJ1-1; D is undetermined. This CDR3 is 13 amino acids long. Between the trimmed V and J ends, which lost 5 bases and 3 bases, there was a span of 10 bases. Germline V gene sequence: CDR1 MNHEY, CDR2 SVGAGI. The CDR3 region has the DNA TGTGCCAGCAGTGACATCGGGTACACTGAAGCTTTCTTT. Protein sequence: CASSDIGYTEAFF.

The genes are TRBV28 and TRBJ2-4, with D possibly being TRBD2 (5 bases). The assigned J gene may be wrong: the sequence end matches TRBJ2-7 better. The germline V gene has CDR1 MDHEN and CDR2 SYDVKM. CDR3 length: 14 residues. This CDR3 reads CASSFLLGTYEQYF. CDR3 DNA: TGTGCCAGCAGTTTTTTACTAGGAACGTACGAGCAGTACTTC.

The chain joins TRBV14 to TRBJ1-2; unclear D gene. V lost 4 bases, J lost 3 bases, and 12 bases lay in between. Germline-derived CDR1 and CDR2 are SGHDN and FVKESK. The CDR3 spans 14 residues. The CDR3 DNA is TGTGCCAGCAGCCCAGTCGGGCGCGACTATGGCTACACCTTC. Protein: CASSPVGRDYGYTF.

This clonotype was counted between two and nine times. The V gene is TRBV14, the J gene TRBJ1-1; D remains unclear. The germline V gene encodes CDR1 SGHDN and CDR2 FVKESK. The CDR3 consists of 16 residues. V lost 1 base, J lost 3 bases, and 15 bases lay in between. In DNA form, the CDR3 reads TGTGCCAGCAGCCAAGCCATGGGTAATTTGGACACTGAAGCTTTCTTT. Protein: CASSQAMGNLDTEAFF.

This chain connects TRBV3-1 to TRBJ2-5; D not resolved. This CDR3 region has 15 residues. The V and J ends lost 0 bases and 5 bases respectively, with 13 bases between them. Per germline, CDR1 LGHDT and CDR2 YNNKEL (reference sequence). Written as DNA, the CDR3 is TGTGCCAGCAGCCAAGAGATCCGAAGCCAGGAGACCCAGTACTTC. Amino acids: CASSQEIRSQETQYF.

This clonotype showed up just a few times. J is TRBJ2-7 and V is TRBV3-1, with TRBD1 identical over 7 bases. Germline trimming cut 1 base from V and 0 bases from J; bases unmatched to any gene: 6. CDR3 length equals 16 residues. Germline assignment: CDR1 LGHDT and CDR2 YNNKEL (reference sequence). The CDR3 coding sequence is TGTGCCAGCAGCCAAGTTATCGGACAGGTCTCCTACGAGCAGTACTTC. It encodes CASSQVIGQVSYEQYF.

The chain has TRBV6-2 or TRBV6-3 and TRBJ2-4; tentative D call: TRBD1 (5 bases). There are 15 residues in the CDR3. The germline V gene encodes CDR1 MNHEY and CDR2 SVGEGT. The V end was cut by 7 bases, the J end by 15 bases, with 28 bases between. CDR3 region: CASTKGTGNQEARYF. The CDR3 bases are TGTGCCAGCACCAAGGGTACAGGTAACCAAGAGGCCCGGTACTTC.

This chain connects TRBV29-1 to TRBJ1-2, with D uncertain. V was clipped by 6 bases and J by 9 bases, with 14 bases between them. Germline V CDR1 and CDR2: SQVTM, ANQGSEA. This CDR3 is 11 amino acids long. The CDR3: CSVKGSQSYTF. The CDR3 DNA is TGCAGCGTCAAAGGTTCCCAAAGCTACACCTTC.

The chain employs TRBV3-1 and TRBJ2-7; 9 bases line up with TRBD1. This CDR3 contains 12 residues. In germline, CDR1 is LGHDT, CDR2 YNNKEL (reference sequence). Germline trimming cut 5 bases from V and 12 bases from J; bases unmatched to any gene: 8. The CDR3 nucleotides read TGTGCCAGCAGCAAGAGAGGGACAGGGCTGTACTTC. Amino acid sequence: CASSKRGTGLYF.

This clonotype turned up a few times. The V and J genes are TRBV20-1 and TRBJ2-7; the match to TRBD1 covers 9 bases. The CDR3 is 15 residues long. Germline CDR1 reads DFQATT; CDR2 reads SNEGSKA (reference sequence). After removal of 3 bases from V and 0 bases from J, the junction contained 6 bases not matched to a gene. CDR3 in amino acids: CSASTGTGFSYEQYF. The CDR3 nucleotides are TGCAGTGCTAGTACCGGGACAGGGTTCTCCTACGAGCAGTACTTC.

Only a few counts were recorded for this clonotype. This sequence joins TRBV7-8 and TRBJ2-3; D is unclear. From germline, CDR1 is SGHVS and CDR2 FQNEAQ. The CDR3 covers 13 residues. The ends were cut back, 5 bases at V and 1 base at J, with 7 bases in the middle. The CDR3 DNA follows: TGTGCCAGCAGCACAGAACGCACAGATACGCAGTATTTT. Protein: CASSTERTDTQYF.

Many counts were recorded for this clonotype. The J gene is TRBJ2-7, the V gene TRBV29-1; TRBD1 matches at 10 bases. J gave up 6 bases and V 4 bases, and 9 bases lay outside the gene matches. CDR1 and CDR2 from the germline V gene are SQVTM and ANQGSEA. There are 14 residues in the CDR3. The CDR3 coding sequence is TGCAGCGTTGGACAGGGGGCGAACTTTATCGAGCAGTACTTC. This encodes CSVGQGANFIEQYF.

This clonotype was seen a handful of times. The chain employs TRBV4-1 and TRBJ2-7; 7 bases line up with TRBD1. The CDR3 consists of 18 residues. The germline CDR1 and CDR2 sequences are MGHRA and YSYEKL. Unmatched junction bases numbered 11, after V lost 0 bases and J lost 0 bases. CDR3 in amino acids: CASSQEASGTASSYEQYF. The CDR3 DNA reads TGCGCCAGCAGCCAAGAGGCCTCCGGGACAGCGAGCTCCTACGAGCAGTACTTC.

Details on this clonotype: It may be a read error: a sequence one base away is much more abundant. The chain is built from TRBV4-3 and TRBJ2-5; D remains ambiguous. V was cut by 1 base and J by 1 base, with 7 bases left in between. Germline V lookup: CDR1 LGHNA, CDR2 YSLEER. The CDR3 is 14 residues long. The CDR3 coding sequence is TGCGCCAGCAGCCAAGGGTTGTGCCAAGAGACCCAGTACTTC. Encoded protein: CASSQGLCQETQYF.

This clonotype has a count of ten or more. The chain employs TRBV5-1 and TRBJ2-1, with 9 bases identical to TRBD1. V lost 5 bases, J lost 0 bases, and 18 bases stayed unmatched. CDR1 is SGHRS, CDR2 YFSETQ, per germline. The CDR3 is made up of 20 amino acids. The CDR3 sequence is CASSPIQGASKISSYNEQFF. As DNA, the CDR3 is TGCGCCAGCAGTCCAATACAGGGGGCTTCAAAAATAAGCTCCTACAATGAGCAGTTCTTC.

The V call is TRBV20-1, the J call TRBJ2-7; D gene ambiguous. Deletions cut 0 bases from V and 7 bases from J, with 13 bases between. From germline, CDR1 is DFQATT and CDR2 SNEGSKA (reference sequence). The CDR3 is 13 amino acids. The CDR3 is CSAREVGIREQYF. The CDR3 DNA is TGCAGTGCTAGAGAGGTGGGGATCCGTGAGCAGTACTTC.

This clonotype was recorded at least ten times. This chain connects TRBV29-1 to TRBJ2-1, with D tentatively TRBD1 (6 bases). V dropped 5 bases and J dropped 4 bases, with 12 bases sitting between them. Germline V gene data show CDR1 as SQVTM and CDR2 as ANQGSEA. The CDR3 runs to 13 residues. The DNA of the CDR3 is TGCAGCGTTTCCACAGGGAAATACAATGAGCAGTTCTTC. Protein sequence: CSVSTGKYNEQFF.

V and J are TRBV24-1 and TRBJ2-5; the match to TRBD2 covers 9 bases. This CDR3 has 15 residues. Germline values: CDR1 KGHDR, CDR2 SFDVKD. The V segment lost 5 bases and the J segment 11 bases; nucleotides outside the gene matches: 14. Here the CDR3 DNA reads TGTGCCACCAGTGCTGCGGGGGGGTGGGAGAATGAGCAGTACTTC. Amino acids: CATSAAGGWENEQYF.